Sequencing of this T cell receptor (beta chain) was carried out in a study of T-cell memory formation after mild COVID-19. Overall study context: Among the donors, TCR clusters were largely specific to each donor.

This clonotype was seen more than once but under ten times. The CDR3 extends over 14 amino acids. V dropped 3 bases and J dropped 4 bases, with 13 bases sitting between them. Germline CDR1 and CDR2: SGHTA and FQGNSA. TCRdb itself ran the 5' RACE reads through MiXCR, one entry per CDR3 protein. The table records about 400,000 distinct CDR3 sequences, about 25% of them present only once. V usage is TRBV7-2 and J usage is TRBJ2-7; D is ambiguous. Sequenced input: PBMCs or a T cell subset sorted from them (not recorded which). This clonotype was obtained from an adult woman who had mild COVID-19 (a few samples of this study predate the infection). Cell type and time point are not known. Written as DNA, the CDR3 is TGTGCCAGCAGCTTTACCCAGTTGGGGTACGAGCAGTACTTC. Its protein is CASSFTQLGYEQYF.